These 29 T cell receptor beta chains were all obtained from the same sample, sequenced in a study of tumor and adjacent non-tumor tissue in lung cancer. This sample's RNA came from whole unsorted tissue. The library came from three nested PCR rounds adapted from ARM-PCR protocols. TCRdb processed the multiplex PCR reads anew with MiXCR; each CDR3 protein has one entry. This sample yields over 110,000 distinct CDR3 sequences, of which approximately 66% are seen a single time; roughly 18% belongs to the top ten. The sequenced material came from lung tumor tissue. The receptor source for this set is a man aged 55 to 69 with small cell lung cancer.

For this clonotype: Germline and junction disagree at one end, which may indicate a read error. The chain carries TRBV20-1 and TRBJ1-2, with 9 bases fitting TRBD1. The CDR3 totals 15 residues. CDR1 is DFQATT and CDR2 is SNEGSKA in the germline V gene (reference sequence). The CDR3 region is CSARGQGYSNYGYTF. The CDR3 bases are TGCAGTGCCCGGGGACAGGGCTATTCTAACTATGGTTACACCTTC.

This clonotype was seen only a few times. The chain combines TRBV7-2 with TRBJ2-6, with 13 nucleotides matching TRBD2. The V gene end was trimmed by 5 bases and the J gene end by 4 bases; junction bases not matched to a gene: 11. The length of the CDR3 is 19 residues. From germline, CDR1 is SGHTA and CDR2 FQGNSA. CDR3 region: CASSPRTSGSTLGANVLTF. Here the CDR3 DNA reads TGTGCCAGCAGCCCCCGGACTAGCGGGAGCACTCTGGGGGCCAACGTCCTGACTTTC.

The genes are TRBV5-1 and TRBJ2-1, with unresolved D. The ends were cut back, 0 bases at V and 0 bases at J, with 7 bases in the middle. CDR1 and CDR2 (germline): SGHRS, YFSETQ. This CDR3 region has 15 residues. As DNA, the CDR3 is TGCGCCAGCAGCTTGGAGCCGAGCTCCTACAATGAGCAGTTCTTC. Its protein product is CASSLEPSSYNEQFF.

The chain uses TRBV29-1 and TRBJ1-1, with 9 nucleotides matching TRBD1. V lost 7 bases and J lost 3; bases outside the gene matches: 6. Germline V gene data show CDR1 as SQVTM and CDR2 as ANQGSEA. This CDR3 contains 13 residues. DNA of the CDR3: TGCAGCGCTAAGGGACAGGGAGACACTGAAGCTTTCTTT. This gives the protein CSAKGQGDTEAFF.

This clonotype was seen ten or more times. The chain couples TRBV24-1 to TRBJ2-1, with D possibly matching TRBD2 (7 bases). The germline V gene has CDR1 KGHDR and CDR2 SFDVKD. This CDR3 is 14 amino acids long. V shed 3 bases and J shed 8 bases, with 13 bases lying between them. The CDR3 protein is CATSDGGGRYEQFF. DNA for the CDR3: TGTGCCACCAGTGATGGGGGGGGGCGATATGAGCAGTTCTTC.

Of note for this clonotype: An end of the junction does not agree with germline; a read error may underlie this. V gene TRBV12-3 or TRBV12-4 combines with J gene TRBJ1-1; the match to TRBD1 covers 7 bases. The length of the CDR3 is 13 residues. CDR3 amino acids: CASSLNRGTEVFF. CDR3 sequence (DNA): TGTGCCAGCAGTTTGAACAGGGGCACTGAAGTTTTCTTT.

This clonotype was recorded once. A much larger clone is a single base away; this may be a read error. Likely a read error: the CDR3 ends without its conserved phenylalanine or tryptophan. V gene TRBV28 combines with J gene TRBJ2-2; D unresolved. CDR3 size: 11 residues. Looked up from germline, CDR1 is MDHEN and CDR2 is SYDVKM. Trimming left V 3 bases short and J 9 bases short, with 5 bases between. The CDR3 DNA reads TGTGCCAGCAGTTTTCTCAGGGAGCTGTTTTAT. It translates to CASSFLRELFY.

This clonotype was seen only once. The V gene is TRBV29-1, the J gene TRBJ2-3; 7 bases align to TRBD2. V dropped 8 bases and J dropped 4; count of bases not matched to a gene: 18. The length of the CDR3 is 16 residues. CDR1 and CDR2 from the germline V gene are SQVTM and ANQGSEA. CDR3 amino acids: CSLVRFVGGRADTQYF. In DNA form, the CDR3 reads TGCAGCCTCGTCCGGTTTGTTGGCGGGAGAGCAGATACGCAGTATTTT.

Of note for this clonotype: A junction boundary mismatches the germline segment, possibly from a read error. V is TRBV6-5 and J is TRBJ2-1, with D hard to call. Per the germline V gene, CDR1 is MNHEY and CDR2 is SVGAGI. The length of the CDR3 is 13 residues. The CDR3 sequence: CAGSYGSYNKQFF. The CDR3 nucleotides are TGTGCCGGCAGTTACGGCTCCTACAATAAGCAGTTCTTC.

This chain connects TRBV11-2 to TRBJ2-7; no firm D call. Germline CDR1 and CDR2: SGHAT and FQNNGV. CDR3 size: 14 residues. CDR3 nucleotides: TGTGGCAGCAGCTTAGATCGCACGGGCTACAAGCAGTACGTC. This gives the protein CGSSLDRTGYKQYV.

This clonotype appeared a few times. The gene calls are TRBV6-1 and TRBJ1-5; maybe TRBD1 (6 bases). Trimming removed 6 bases at V and 4 bases at J, with 19 bases between. The CDR3 spans 16 residues. From germline, CDR1 is MNHNS and CDR2 SASEGT. The DNA of the CDR3 is TGTGCCAGCAGACGCGATACAGGGAATCGTAATCAGCCCCAGCATTTT. It yields the protein CASRRDTGNRNQPQHF.

About this clonotype: At one of its ends the junction is not consistent with the germline gene, which may arise from a read error. This chain joins TRBV6-6 and TRBJ2-4, with D uncertain. The germline gives CDR1 MNHNY, CDR2 SVGAGI (reference sequence). The CDR3 is 16 amino acids. CDR3 coding DNA: TGTGCCGGCAGCACACCCGCATTGGTAGCTAAAAACATTCAGTACTTC. This sequence encodes CAGSTPALVAKNIQYF.

Of note for this clonotype: Here the CDR3 omits its conserved ending phenylalanine or tryptophan, so a read error is the likely source. This chain uses TRBV6-1 with TRBJ2-1; D remains ambiguous. CDR1 and CDR2 (germline): MNHNS, SASEGT. This CDR3 has 15 amino acids. Deletions cut 0 bases from V and 4 bases from J, with 10 bases between. CDR3 loop: CASSEALDSYNEQFL. For the CDR3, the DNA is TGTGCCAGCAGTGAAGCGCTGGATAGTTACAATGAGCAGTTCCTC.

Worth noting for this clonotype: An end of the junction does not agree with germline; a read error may underlie this. The J gene is TRBJ2-1, the V gene TRBV11-2; 7 bases are a match to TRBD2. Germline CDR1 reads SGHAT; CDR2 reads FQNNGV. CDR3 length: 15 residues. The DNA for the CDR3 is TGTGCCTGCAGCTCCATGGGAGGGTTTTTCAATGTGCAGTTCTTC. This encodes CACSSMGGFFNVQFF.

This clonotype showed up just once. One end of the junction is discordant with germline, which a read error may explain. The chain links TRBV11-1 to TRBJ2-4; D is unresolved. Per germline, CDR1 SGHAT and CDR2 FQDESV (reference sequence). The CDR3 has 13 amino acids. CDR3 nucleotides: TGTGTCAGCAGTCTTCGGATTACGCGCATTCAGTACTTC. It specifies CVSSLRITRIQYF.

Comments on this clonotype: One end of the junction varies from germline; a read error may be responsible. The genes are TRBV6-5 and TRBJ2-7; unclear D gene. This CDR3 spans 13 amino acids. Per the germline V gene, CDR1 is MNHEY and CDR2 is SVGAGI. The CDR3 DNA is TGTGCTAGCCTGCGTCTGGGCTACTACGAGCAATACTTC. Its translation is CASLRLGYYEQYF.

In its sample, this clonotype was seen once. V and J are TRBV12-3 or TRBV12-4 and TRBJ2-5, with D tentatively TRBD2 (6 bases). CDR3 length: 15 amino acids. V shed 6 bases and J shed 7 bases, with 21 bases lying between them. CDR3 DNA: TGTGCCAGCAGCCGGAAACGGGGCGTCGGGGGGACCCAGTACTTC. This encodes CASSRKRGVGGTQYF.

The chain carries TRBV6-5 and TRBJ2-4; D might be TRBD2 (6 bases). Trimming shortened V by 7 bases and J by 1 base, and 20 bases separated the two germline ends. Germline V gene data show CDR1 as MNHEY and CDR2 as SVGAGI. This CDR3 region has 17 residues. CDR3 in DNA: TGTGCCAGCAATCCGGGACTCCCGACCCTGGCCAAAAACATTCAGTACTTC. Protein: CASNPGLPTLAKNIQYF.

This clonotype came up many times. The chain couples TRBV6-1 to TRBJ2-3; TRBD2 is a possible D gene (5 bases). The V end was cut by 5 bases, the J end by 3 bases, with 9 bases between. Germline values: CDR1 MNHNS, CDR2 SASEGT. CDR3 length: 13 residues. The CDR3 spells CASSSERTDTQYF. In DNA, the CDR3 is TGTGCCAGCAGTTCGGAGCGGACAGATACGCAGTATTTT.

The chain couples TRBV20-1 to TRBJ2-4, with a weak D call TRBD2 (5 bases). CDR3 size: 12 residues. Deletions cut 6 bases from V and 6 bases from J, with 12 bases between. Germline CDR1 reads DFQATT; CDR2 reads SNEGSKA (reference sequence). CDR3 sequence (DNA): TGCAGTGCCTCCGGAGGCCTAAACATTCAGTACTTC. As protein: CSASGGLNIQYF.

Comment on this clonotype: One end of the junction is discordant with germline, which a read error may explain. This chain links TRBV11-1 with TRBJ2-3; D is unclear. Per the germline V gene, CDR1 is SGHAT and CDR2 is FQDESV (reference sequence). The CDR3 is 13 residues long. As DNA, the CDR3 is TGTGCCAGCAGCCCGGGTCTCACACATACGGAGTATTTT. This translates into CASSPGLTHTEYF.

Details on this clonotype: Being one base from a much bigger clone, this may be a read error. The gene calls are TRBV4-1 and TRBJ1-5; D not resolved. The germline gives CDR1 MGHRA, CDR2 YSYEKL. Trimming cost V 4 bases and J 6 bases, with 13 bases left between them. The CDR3 is 14 amino acids. The CDR3 region is CASSRGSVGQPQHF. CDR3 in DNA: TGCGCCAGCAGCCGCGGGAGTGTGGGTCAGCCCCAGCATTTT.

This chain joins TRBV12-3 or TRBV12-4 and TRBJ1-3; the D is unclear. Deletions cut 7 bases from V and 9 bases from J, with 16 bases between. This CDR3 has 13 amino acids. In nucleotides, the CDR3 is TGTGCCAGCATGGCCCGATTAGGAGGCACCATATATTTT. As protein: CASMARLGGTIYF.

The chain has TRBV4-1 and TRBJ2-6, with D perhaps given as TRBD1 or TRBD2 (5 bases each). Per germline, CDR1 MGHRA and CDR2 YSYEKL. This CDR3 is built from 16 residues. The V and J ends lost 4 bases and 2 bases respectively, with 12 bases between them. CDR3 sequence: CASSPRGAAGANVLTF. CDR3 DNA: TGCGCCAGCAGCCCAAGAGGGGCCGCTGGGGCCAACGTCCTGACTTTC.

Points on this clonotype: The conserved final phenylalanine or tryptophan is absent from the CDR3, which likely points to a read error. The chain uses TRBV11-1 and TRBJ2-1; D may match TRBD1 or TRBD2 (7 bases each). The CDR3 loop spans 15 amino acids. Germline CDR1 is SGHAT and CDR2 is FQDESV (reference sequence). CDR3 coding DNA: TGTGCAAGCAGCCAGGGGGGGCAGTCCTACAATGAGCAGTTCATC. Translating it yields CASSQGGQSYNEQFI.

In the case of this clonotype: A much larger clone is a single base away; this may be a read error. The chain has TRBV29-1 and TRBJ2-5, with unresolved D. The CDR3 has 12 residues. Germline CDR1 reads SQVTM; CDR2 reads ANQGSEA. Between the trimmed V and J ends, which lost 5 bases and 4 bases, there was a span of 11 bases. The CDR3 reads CSVRTSRETQYF. The DNA of the CDR3 is TGCAGCGTTCGCACATCTCGAGAGACCCAGTACTTC. Based on the CDR3 plus reference TRBV29-1 and TRBJ2-5, the full variable domain is SAVISQKPSRDICQRGTSLTIQCQVDSQVTMMFWYRQQPGQSLTLIATANQGSEATYESGFVIDKFPISRPNLTFSTLTVSNMSPEDSSIYLCSVRTSRETQYFGPGTRLLVL.

As concerns this clonotype: A read error may account for a junction end that differs from germline. The CDR3 DNA sequence: TGTGCCAGCAGCCACGACAGGGAAGATACGCAATGTTTT. Translation: CASSHDREDTQCF. The rearrangement links TRBV13 to TRBJ2-3, with 7 bases matching TRBD1. This CDR3 has 13 amino acids. CDR1 and CDR2 (germline): PRHDT, FYEKMQ (reference sequence).

CDR3 bases: TGTGCCACCAGTGATTTCTCAGATACGCAGTATTTT. Translating it yields CATSDFSDTQYF. The gene calls are TRBV24-1 and TRBJ2-3; D uncertain. This CDR3 spans 12 amino acids. Germline V gene sequence: CDR1 KGHDR, CDR2 SFDVKD. Trimming shortened V by 1 base and J by 4 bases, and 2 bases separated the two germline ends.

This clonotype was recorded at least ten times. The gene calls are TRBV11-1 and TRBJ1-1; a possible D gene is TRBD1 (5 bases). The CDR3 sequence is 13 residues long. V was cut by 5 bases and J by 2 bases, with 9 bases left in between. Germline V CDR1 and CDR2: SGHAT, FQDESV (reference sequence). CDR3 sequence reads: CASSLGGNTEAFF. Written as DNA, the CDR3 is TGTGCCAGCAGCCTGGGGGGTAACACTGAAGCTTTCTTT.